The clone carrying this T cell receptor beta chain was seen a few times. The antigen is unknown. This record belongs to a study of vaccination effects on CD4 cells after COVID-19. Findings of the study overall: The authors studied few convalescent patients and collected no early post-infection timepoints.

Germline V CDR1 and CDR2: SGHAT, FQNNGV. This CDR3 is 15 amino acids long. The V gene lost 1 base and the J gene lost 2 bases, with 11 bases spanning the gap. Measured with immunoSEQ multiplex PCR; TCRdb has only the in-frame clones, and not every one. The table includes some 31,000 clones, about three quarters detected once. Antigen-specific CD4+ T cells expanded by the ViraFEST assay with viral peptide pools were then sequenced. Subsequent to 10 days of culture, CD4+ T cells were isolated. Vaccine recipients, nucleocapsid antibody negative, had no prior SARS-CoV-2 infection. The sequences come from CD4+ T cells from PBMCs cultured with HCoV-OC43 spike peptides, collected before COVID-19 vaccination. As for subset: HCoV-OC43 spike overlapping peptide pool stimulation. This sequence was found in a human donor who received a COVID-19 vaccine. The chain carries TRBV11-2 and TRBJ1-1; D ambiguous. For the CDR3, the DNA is TGTGCCAGCAGCTTAGGAGGGAGGGCTAACACTGAAGCTTTCTTT. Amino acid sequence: CASSLGGRANTEAFF. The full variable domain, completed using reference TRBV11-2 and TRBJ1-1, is EAGVAQSPRYKIIEKRQSVAFWCNPISGHATLYWYQQILGQGPKLLIQFQNNGVVDDSQLPKDRFSAERLKGVDSTLKIQPAKLEDSAVYLCASSLGGRANTEAFFGQGTRLTVV.